This T cell receptor (beta chain) derives from a study of T cell responses to AZD1222 COVID-19 vaccine. The study, taken as a whole, reports: Increases in Spike-specific TCR breadth and depth were seen after two AZD1222 doses. Clonal diversity was possibly underestimated, and the donors were mostly white British, with more females.

This clone was seen only once. The antigen is not known. CDR3 length equals 14 residues. CDR1 is SGHRS and CDR2 is YFSETQ in the germline V gene. V was cut by 4 bases and J by 2 bases, with 12 bases left in between. The table came from immunoSEQ multiplex PCR; TCRdb's copy has only in-frame clones and leaves some out. The data contain about 110,000 clones, 88% of them seen just once; the ten biggest clones take up approximately 5.4%. The TCR was taken from an adult in good health. This rearrangement joins TRBV5-1 to TRBJ1-2; tentative D call: TRBD1 (5 bases). The sequencing used peripheral blood, collected on day 0 of AZD1222 vaccination. The CDR3 protein is CASSPRDQNYGYTF. CDR3 DNA sequence: TGCGCCAGCAGCCCCAGGGACCAAAACTATGGCTACACCTTC.